These T cell receptor beta chains were read from a single sample in a study of beta chain features in type 1 diabetes. Here immunoSEQ multiplex PCR was the method, and the copy in TCRdb shows in-frame clones only, minus some. The sample includes roughly 100,000 clones, around 30% of them seen just once. What was sequenced was central memory CD4+ T cells from blood. All receptors come from a woman aged 18-29 years with type 1 diabetes. Each CDR3 is given without its conserved first and last residue. The D gene is left open where the match is weak.

>TRBD1|TRBV10-3|12|TRBJ2-2
AASGTANTGELF
>-|TRBV27|11|TRBJ1-2
ASRGEGDYGYT
>TRBD1|TRBV7-2|11|TRBJ1-5
ASSYQGGQPQH
>-|TRBV5-1|12|TRBJ1-2
ASSSLTVNYGYT
>-|TRBV11-2|12|TRBJ2-4
ASSLPSQGGIQY
>TRBD2|TRBV6-5|11|TRBJ2-5
ASSPWGGETQY
>-|TRBV5-4|14|TRBJ2-7
ASNRAGSTTLGEQY
>TRBD2|TRBV9|13|TRBJ2-1
ASSVRLAGADEQF
>TRBD1|TRBV7-6|13|TRBJ2-2
ASSSRTGETGELF
>-|TRBV9|12|TRBJ2-1
ASSPWPAPNEQF
>-|TRBV10-3|12|TRBJ2-7
AIKLTATSYEQY
>-|TRBV5-1|12|TRBJ2-5
ASRQRQSQETQY
>-|TRBV15|13|TRBJ2-5
ATSRDARGGETQY
>-|TRBV2|12|TRBJ2-2
ASMMAGWTGELF
>TRBD1|TRBV19|14|TRBJ2-1
ASSIGGRGLYNEQF
>TRBD1|TRBV25-1|16|TRBJ2-6
ASSDPRTGVSGANVLT
>-|TRBV7-2|15|TRBJ1-5
ASSLKSREAGSQPQH
>TRBD2|TRBV11-2|13|TRBJ2-1
ASSPITSAHNEQF
>TRBD2|TRBV9|14|TRBJ2-1
ASSVAGREPYNEQF
>-|TRBV5-1|13|TRBJ2-3
ASSLNFGGTDTQY
>-|TRBV11-2|13|TRBJ2-3
ASSLDGGSTDTQY
>TRBD1|TRBV29-1|16|TRBJ1-1
SVEGSRGQWERITEAF
>-|TRBV10-3|12|TRBJ2-7
AISESPGVYEQY
>-|TRBV28|16|TRBJ2-2
ASSLLGSNRPNTGELF
>-|TRBV11-2|14|TRBJ2-5
ASSPGDTSGAETQY
>-|TRBV11-2|12|TRBJ2-5
ASSPNNPQETQY
>TRBD1|TRBV7-8|15|TRBJ1-2
ASSLCKTGGLSCGYT
>TRBD2|TRBV7-9|16|TRBJ2-2
ASTLVVTSVQNTGELF